One sample yielded the 20 T cell receptor beta chains listed below, sequenced in a study of cytomegalovirus exposure and HLA in healthy donors. PCR used 60 Vbeta primers and 13 Jbeta primers. Data came from immunoSEQ multiplex PCR; TCRdb stores just in-frame clones and leaves some out. The data show about 82,000 clones, 70% to 85% seen once. Source material: PBMCs. The source is a human donor in good health.

The rearrangement links TRBV25-1 to TRBJ2-7, with 7 bases aligning to TRBD2. Germline-derived CDR1 and CDR2 are MGHDK and SYGVNS. This CDR3 spans 13 amino acids. The trim removed 6 bases at V and 1 base at J, leaving 3 bases unmatched. This CDR3 reads CASRAGWSYEQYF. The CDR3 DNA is TGTGCCAGCAGAGCGGGGTGGTCCTACGAGCAGTACTTC.

The CDR3 bases are TGTGCCAGCAGTTCCGACAGGGGTAGCTATGGCTACACCTTC. The encoded protein is CASSSDRGSYGYTF. The chain has TRBV6-5 and TRBJ1-2, with TRBD1 matching 8 bases. Per the germline V gene, CDR1 is MNHEY and CDR2 is SVGAGI. CDR3 length: 14 amino acids. After removal of 4 bases from V and 4 bases from J, the junction contained 5 bases not matched to a gene.

The chain joins TRBV18 to TRBJ1-1; TRBD1 matches at 9 bases. CDR3 length equals 16 residues. The germline gives CDR1 KGHSH, CDR2 LQKENI. J gave up 1 base and V 3 bases, and 6 bases lay outside the gene matches. This chain's CDR3 is CASSPLQGAGNTEAFF. DNA of the CDR3: TGTGCCAGCTCACCGCTACAGGGGGCGGGGAACACTGAAGCTTTCTTT.

In this sample, this clone turned up once. The chain carries TRBV10-3 and TRBJ2-7; TRBD2 matches 7 bases. Germline loops: CDR1 ENHRY, CDR2 SYGVKD. There are 14 residues in the CDR3. V dropped 2 bases and J dropped 5; count of bases not matched to a gene: 6. DNA for the CDR3: TGTGCCATCAGTGAGAGGAAGCGGGGTAACGAGCAGTACTTC. Translated: CAISERKRGNEQYF.

The chain has TRBV27 and TRBJ1-5, with a possible D match to TRBD1 (5 bases). Germline CDR1 is MNHEY and CDR2 is SMNVEV (reference sequence). V was clipped by 5 bases and J by 4 bases, with 12 bases between them. The CDR3 covers 14 residues. DNA for the CDR3: TGTGCCAGCAGTCACCACCAGGGAAATCAGCCCCAGCATTTT. Protein: CASSHHQGNQPQHF.

A remark on this clone: One junction end does not reproduce the germline sequence, and a read error may be involved. The chain recombines TRBV5-1 with TRBJ2-7, with D possibly matching TRBD1 (6 bases). The CDR3 has 14 amino acids. Germline values: CDR1 SGHRS, CDR2 YFSETQ. The CDR3: CAGSLAGTNYEQYF. As DNA, the CDR3 is TGCGCCGGCAGCTTGGCCGGGACAAACTACGAGCAGTACTTC.

This clone was counted only a few times. The rearrangement joins TRBV11-3 to TRBJ2-3, with D maybe TRBD2 (7 bases). This CDR3 is built from 16 residues. Deletions cut 5 bases from V and 0 bases from J, with 15 bases between. Germline CDR1 and CDR2: SGHNT and YENEEA. The CDR3 reads CASSGGGLRSTDTQYF. The CDR3 DNA sequence: TGTGCCAGCAGCGGCGGGGGCCTACGAAGCACAGATACGCAGTATTTT.

This clone was observed once. The chain is built from TRBV5-6 and TRBJ2-3, with D unclear. The CDR3 has 12 residues. CDR1 SGHDT and CDR2 YYEEEE come from the germline V gene. Trimming removed 0 bases from V and 6 bases from J, with 5 bases in between. CDR3 region: CASSLEHDTQYF. In DNA, the CDR3 is TGTGCCAGCAGCTTGGAGCATGATACGCAGTATTTT.

This clone showed up just a few times. The CDR3 DNA reads as TGCGCCAGCACCTGGGACAGGGGTGGGACTGAAGCTTTCTTT. This codes for CASTWDRGGTEAFF. V usage is TRBV4-1 and J usage is TRBJ1-1; 10 positions agree with TRBD1. Germline V gene lookup returns CDR1 MGHRA and CDR2 YSYEKL. The CDR3 is 14 amino acids. J gave up 5 bases and V 7 bases, and 7 bases lay outside the gene matches.

This clone has more than one count but fewer than ten. Other DNA sequences from this sample encode an identical CDR3 as well. The DNA for the CDR3 is TGTGCCAGCAGTCCGACTAGCGGGGGGGCAGATACGCAGTATTTT. This gives the protein CASSPTSGGADTQYF. This sequence joins TRBV6-1 and TRBJ2-3; 14 positions agree with TRBD2. Unmatched junction bases numbered 2, after V lost 5 bases and J lost 4 bases. This CDR3 is 15 amino acids long. Germline V gives CDR1 MNHNS, CDR2 SASEGT.

The chain recombines TRBV6-6 with TRBJ1-5, with D possibly matching TRBD1 (5 bases). Trimming shortened V by 6 bases and J by 5 bases, and 20 bases separated the two germline ends. The CDR3 totals 16 residues. The V gene's germline CDR1 is MNHNY and CDR2 SVGAGI (reference sequence). Here the CDR3 reads CASRYQKQGPDQPQHF. The CDR3 nucleotides are TGTGCCAGCAGATACCAGAAGCAGGGCCCCGATCAGCCCCAGCATTTT.

The V call is TRBV13, the J call TRBJ2-7, with 12 nucleotides matching TRBD1. The V gene's germline CDR1 is PRHDT and CDR2 FYEKMQ (reference sequence). J gave up 6 bases and V 6 bases, and 9 bases lay outside the gene matches. CDR3 length: 15 residues. CDR3: CASRWKGTGGGEQYF. The CDR3 nucleotides are TGTGCCAGCAGGTGGAAGGGGACAGGGGGCGGCGAGCAGTACTTC.

This chain uses TRBV4-3 with TRBJ2-3; 8 bases line up with TRBD2. The CDR3 totals 17 residues. The germline V gene has CDR1 LGHNA and CDR2 YSLEER. J gave up 2 bases and V 4 bases, and 11 bases lay outside the gene matches. The CDR3 nucleotides are TGCGCCAGCAGCCCCGAGGGAACTAGCGGTTACACAGATACGCAGTATTTT. Amino acids: CASSPEGTSGYTDTQYF.

V gene TRBV4-2 combines with J gene TRBJ2-1; 7 positions agree with TRBD1. Losses at the gene ends were 1 base for V and 6 bases for J; bases not matched to a gene: 12. The germline V gene encodes CDR1 LGHNA and CDR2 YNFKEQ. There are 17 residues in the CDR3. CDR3 residues: CASSQVIGTVKFNEQFF. CDR3 in DNA: TGTGCCAGCAGCCAAGTAATCGGGACAGTAAAATTCAATGAGCAGTTCTTC.

V is TRBV5-1 and J is TRBJ2-3, with a possible D match to TRBD1 (6 bases). This CDR3 comprises 16 residues. Germline V gives CDR1 SGHRS, CDR2 YFSETQ. V lost 2 bases, J lost 6 bases, and 19 bases lay in between. CDR3 nucleotide sequence: TGCGCCAGCAGCTTACCACAGGGCCTTTCGTCGGATACGCAGTATTTT. Translating it yields CASSLPQGLSSDTQYF.

This chain connects TRBV6-5 to TRBJ1-1, with D unclear. The V end was cut by 7 bases, the J end by 3 bases, with 15 bases between. The CDR3 is made up of 14 amino acids. CDR1 MNHEY and CDR2 SVGAGI come from the germline V gene. CDR3 in amino acids: CASTSGPGDTEAFF. CDR3 nucleotides: TGTGCCAGCACCTCAGGCCCCGGTGACACTGAAGCTTTCTTT.

This clone came up once. The CDR3 DNA is TGCGCCAGAGAGTTGACAGGGCCCGACTATGGCTACACCTTC. Amino acids: CARELTGPDYGYTF. This rearrangement joins TRBV10-1 to TRBJ1-2; 7 nucleotides line up with TRBD1. The CDR3 has 14 residues. Germline assignment: CDR1 WNHNN and CDR2 SYGVQD (reference sequence). V shed 9 bases and J 3 bases; nucleotides not matched to a gene: 10.

Concerning this clone: A junction boundary mismatches the germline segment, possibly from a read error. V is TRBV5-1 and J is TRBJ1-5, with D perhaps matching TRBD1 (5 bases). Per germline, CDR1 SGHRS and CDR2 YFSETQ. The CDR3 is 14 residues long. The CDR3 DNA reads as TGCGCCAGCAGCCCCGGGACTTTCAATCAGCCCCAGAATTTT. It specifies CASSPGTFNQPQNF. The entire variable domain, with the rest obtained from reference TRBV5-1 and TRBJ1-5, is as follows: KAGVTQTPRYLIKTRGQQVTLSCSPISGHRSVSWYQQTPGQGLQFLFEYFSETQRNKGNFPGRFSGRQFSNSRSEMNVSTLELGDSALYLCASSPGTFNQPQNFGDGTRLSIL.

CDR3 nucleotides: TGTGCCAGTAGTCTCGGCCAGGGGGCCGCTGAAGCTTTCTTT. Encoded protein: CASSLGQGAAEAFF. V gene TRBV19 combines with J gene TRBJ1-1, with 8 bases identical to TRBD1. J lost 6 bases, V lost 5 bases, and 8 bases had no gene match. Germline CDR1 and CDR2: LNHDA and SQIVND (reference sequence). The CDR3 runs to 14 residues.

This clone has just one count. One end of the junction varies from germline; a read error may be responsible. V gene TRBV6-5 combines with J gene TRBJ1-6; D remains ambiguous. CDR1 and CDR2 (germline): MNHEY, SVGAGI. This CDR3 has 16 amino acids. As DNA, the CDR3 is TGTGCCAGCAGTTACACAACAAGTTGGCTGAATTCACCCCTCAACTTT. As protein: CASSYTTSWLNSPLNF.